This TCR beta chain stems from a study of T cell changes during pregnancy in multiple sclerosis. V was trimmed by 4 bases and J by 8 bases, leaving 12 bases between them. The germline gives CDR1 SGHTS, CDR2 YDEGEE. The CDR3 sequence is 12 residues long. This clone was seen just once. Repertoires were generated with immunoSEQ multiplex PCR, while TCRdb's copy carries only in-frame clones and drops some. The sample consists of 55,000 to 80,000 clones, approximately 94% of them appearing once. The TCR was taken from a female donor with multiple sclerosis, enrolled in a pregnancy study. V is TRBV5-8 and J is TRBJ1-1; D remains ambiguous. The sequenced sample was CD8+ T cells from peripheral blood mononuclear cells, obtained in the second trimester of pregnancy. The CDR3 DNA reads TGTGCCAGCAGCGGCTTATATGTGGAAGCTTTCTTT. Translation gives CASSGLYVEAFF.